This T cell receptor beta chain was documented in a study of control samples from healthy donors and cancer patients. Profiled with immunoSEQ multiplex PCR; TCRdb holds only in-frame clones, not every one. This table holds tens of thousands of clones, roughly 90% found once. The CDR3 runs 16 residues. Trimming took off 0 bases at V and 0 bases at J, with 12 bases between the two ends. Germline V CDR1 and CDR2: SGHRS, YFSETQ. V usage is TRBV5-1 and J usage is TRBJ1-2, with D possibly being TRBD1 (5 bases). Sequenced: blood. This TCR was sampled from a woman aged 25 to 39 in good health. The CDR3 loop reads CASSLVGGSANYGYTF. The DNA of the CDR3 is TGCGCCAGCAGCTTGGTGGGGGGGTCCGCTAACTATGGCTACACCTTC.